These 32 T cell receptor beta chains were all obtained from the same sample, sequenced in a study of cytomegalovirus exposure and HLA in healthy donors. 60 Vbeta and 13 Jbeta primers were used in PCR. TCRdb keeps only in-frame clones here, not all; method: immunoSEQ multiplex PCR. This table has under 200,000 clones, 70% to 85% appearing once. Sequences were obtained from PBMCs. All receptors come from a man aged 35-49 years in good health and CMV-seronegative.

CDR3 nucleotides: TGTGCCAGCATGGTTGGCGGGAGTGTCAATGAGCAGTTCTTC. Amino acids: CASMVGGSVNEQFF. The chain employs TRBV28 and TRBJ2-1; 7 bases line up with TRBD2. This CDR3 has 14 amino acids. Germline V gene sequence: CDR1 MDHEN, CDR2 SYDVKM. Unmatched junction bases numbered 9, after V lost 7 bases and J lost 6 bases.

This chain uses TRBV29-1 with TRBJ1-3; 9 bases are shared with TRBD1. Trimming removed 6 bases from V and 1 base from J; junction bases left unmatched: 4. CDR1 is SQVTM, CDR2 ANQGSEA, per germline. The CDR3 is 14 residues long. CDR3 amino acids: CSVLTGGSGNTIYF. CDR3 sequence (DNA): TGCAGCGTCCTGACAGGGGGTTCTGGAAACACCATATATTTT.

The chain employs TRBV23-1 and TRBJ1-5; D not certain. TRBV23-1 is labeled an ORF, and its function is uncertain. The V gene lost 4 bases and the J gene lost 7 bases, with 38 bases spanning the gap. The CDR3 consists of 22 residues. CDR3 loop: CASSPPPAKLAVNYRGFQPQHF. CDR3 coding DNA: TGCGCCAGCAGTCCCCCACCCGCAAAACTAGCAGTCAATTATCGGGGTTTCCAGCCCCAGCATTTT.

The rearrangement uses TRBV19 and TRBJ2-3; 10 bases map to TRBD2. Germline V gene sequence: CDR1 LNHDA, CDR2 SQIVND (reference sequence). The CDR3 loop spans 15 amino acids. The ends lost 8 bases at V and 2 bases at J; junction bases unmatched: 7. The CDR3 coding sequence is TGTGCCAGTGCCGGGACTAGCGTTTACACAGATACGCAGTATTTT. Translation: CASAGTSVYTDTQYF.

This chain's CDR3 is CASSRQGEQYF. The DNA for the CDR3 is TGTGCCAGCAGCCGACAGGGCGAGCAGTACTTC. The rearrangement joins TRBV4-2 to TRBJ2-7; 7 bases are shared with TRBD1. This CDR3 is 11 amino acids long. J lost 6 bases, V lost 4 bases, and 0 bases had no gene match. Germline V gene sequence: CDR1 LGHNA, CDR2 YNFKEQ.

The CDR3 protein is CAISEYRAYEQYF. The CDR3 DNA sequence: TGTGCCATCAGTGAATACAGAGCCTACGAGCAGTACTTC. The V call is TRBV10-3, the J call TRBJ2-7; D gene uncertain. CDR3 length: 13 amino acids. Trimming took off 3 bases at V and 2 bases at J, with 8 bases between the two ends. Germline CDR1 ENHRY, CDR2 SYGVKD.

The V call is TRBV28, the J call TRBJ2-2, with D possibly being TRBD2 (6 bases). The CDR3 is made up of 15 amino acids. Germline loops: CDR1 MDHEN, CDR2 SYDVKM. V was clipped by 2 bases and J by 3 bases, with 10 bases between them. The CDR3 loop is CASSLRTTYTGELFF. CDR3 sequence (DNA): TGTGCCAGCAGTTTAAGGACTACCTACACCGGGGAGCTGTTTTTT.

The chain couples TRBV12-5 to TRBJ2-2, with unresolved D. The CDR3 extends over 12 amino acids. The V end was cut by 7 bases, the J end by 8 bases, with 11 bases between. Germline V lookup: CDR1 LGHNT, CDR2 FRNRAP. CDR3 in DNA: TGTGCTAGTGATAACAGCAGAGGGGAGCTGTTTTTT. Amino acid sequence: CASDNSRGELFF.

This clone was found once. This chain links TRBV5-4 with TRBJ2-1; the match to TRBD2 covers 8 bases. Trimming took 6 bases from V and 0 from J; bases not matched to a gene: 17. The CDR3 consists of 19 residues. Germline lookup yields CDR1 SGHNT and CDR2 YYREEE (reference sequence). In DNA form, the CDR3 reads TGTGCCAGCACTGACGGGGGGCTAGCGGGCTTACGCTCCTACAATGAGCAGTTCTTC. It specifies CASTDGGLAGLRSYNEQFF.

The chain employs TRBV7-2 and TRBJ2-7; 8 nucleotides match TRBD2. Unmatched junction bases numbered 13, after V lost 5 bases and J lost 10 bases. This CDR3 is built from 14 residues. Germline V gene sequence: CDR1 SGHTA, CDR2 FQGNSA. CDR3 nucleotide sequence: TGTGCCAGCAGCGTTCTCGGGACCGGGGGGGGTCAGTACTTC. Protein: CASSVLGTGGGQYF.

This chain uses TRBV14 with TRBJ1-1, with a weak D call TRBD1 (5 bases). There are 13 residues in the CDR3. Per the germline V gene, CDR1 is SGHDN and CDR2 is FVKESK. V was cut by 4 bases and J by 1 base, with 7 bases left in between. The CDR3 DNA is TGTGCCAGCAGCCTGGGGGGGAACACTGAAGCTTTCTTT. Translated: CASSLGGNTEAFF.

The gene calls are TRBV6-1 and TRBJ2-5; the match to TRBD2 covers 8 bases. This CDR3 is built from 16 residues. V shed 1 base and J 5 bases; nucleotides not matched to a gene: 9. Germline CDR1 and CDR2: MNHNS and SASEGT. The CDR3 region has the DNA TGTGCCAGCAGTGAAGTTGAGGTGGGACTAGGGGAGACCCAGTACTTC. Its translation: CASSEVEVGLGETQYF.

V is TRBV6-1 and J is TRBJ2-2; D is unresolved. Germline V gene lookup returns CDR1 MNHNS and CDR2 SASEGT. CDR3 length: 13 amino acids. V was pared by 1 base and J by 7 bases, with 7 bases between. The CDR3 region is CASSEERNGELFF. The DNA of the CDR3 is TGTGCCAGCAGTGAAGAGAGGAACGGGGAGCTGTTTTTT.

This clone was found a few times. J is TRBJ1-1 and V is TRBV20-1, with no clear D. Germline CDR1 and CDR2: DFQATT and SNEGSKA (reference sequence). The CDR3 covers 11 residues. V lost 3 bases and J lost 8, with 10 bases in between. CDR3 bases: TGCAGTGCTAGGGGAGACAAAGAAGCTTTCTTT. Amino acid sequence: CSARGDKEAFF.

The V gene is TRBV23-1, the J gene TRBJ2-3; D unresolved. TRBV23-1 is classed as an ORF, of uncertain function. V dropped 6 bases and J dropped 6 bases, with 19 bases sitting between them. This CDR3 has 15 residues. The CDR3 loop reads CASRILLSPTDTQYF. CDR3 sequence (DNA): TGCGCCAGCAGGATCTTACTATCCCCCACGGATACGCAGTATTTT.

This chain uses TRBV6-4 with TRBJ2-7, with D tentatively TRBD1 (6 bases). Germline V gene data show CDR1 as MRHNA and CDR2 as SNTAGT. The CDR3 has 17 amino acids. V was clipped by 2 bases and J by 3 bases, with 20 bases between them. CDR3 region: CASSDVGQGLFVYEQYF. Here the CDR3 DNA reads TGTGCCAGCAGTGACGTCGGGCAGGGGCTTTTCGTCTACGAGCAGTACTTC.

The chain combines TRBV5-1 with TRBJ2-7; 10 bases match TRBD2. The CDR3 totals 20 residues. With 5 bases clipped from V and 6 bases from J, the junction kept 26 bases outside the gene matches. Germline-derived CDR1 and CDR2 are SGHRS and YFSETQ. CDR3 in DNA: TGCGCCAGCAGGCCAAGTCCGGGACAAAAAGCGGGAGGGCCTCTCGCCGAGCAGTACTTC. This gives the protein CASRPSPGQKAGGPLAEQYF. The full variable domain, with the rest looked up from reference TRBV5-1 and TRBJ2-7, is KAGVTQTPRYLIKTRGQQVTLSCSPISGHRSVSWYQQTPGQGLQFLFEYFSETQRNKGNFPGRFSGRQFSNSRSEMNVSTLELGDSALYLCASRPSPGQKAGGPLAEQYFGPGTRLTVT.

This chain links TRBV14 with TRBJ2-7, with TRBD2 matching 11 bases. CDR1 is SGHDN, CDR2 FVKESK, per germline. The CDR3 covers 19 residues. Germline trimming cut 5 bases from V and 4 bases from J; bases unmatched to any gene: 19. Here the CDR3 reads CASSETSDSLAGEGYEQYF. CDR3 DNA: TGTGCCAGCAGCGAAACCTCCGATTCACTAGCGGGAGAAGGTTACGAGCAGTACTTC.

The chain has TRBV4-3 and TRBJ2-7, with TRBD2 as a possible D gene (6 bases). The germline V gene has CDR1 LGHNA and CDR2 YSLEER. V dropped 0 bases and J dropped 3 bases, with 12 bases sitting between them. There are 15 residues in the CDR3. The CDR3 DNA sequence: TGCGCCAGCAGCCAAGATCGGGGGAAATTCTACGAGCAGTACTTC. It specifies CASSQDRGKFYEQYF.

This chain links TRBV5-1 with TRBJ2-5; 9 nucleotides align to TRBD1. J lost 5 bases, V lost 0 bases, and 11 bases had no gene match. Looked up from germline, CDR1 is SGHRS and CDR2 is YFSETQ. The CDR3 extends over 17 amino acids. CDR3 sequence (DNA): TGCGCCAGCAGCTTGGAAGTTTACGGGACAGGGCCGGAGACCCAGTACTTC. Translating gives CASSLEVYGTGPETQYF.

This chain uses TRBV7-8 with TRBJ1-1; a possible D gene is TRBD1 (5 bases). The CDR3 is 17 amino acids. V was pared by 2 bases and J by 1 base, with 17 bases between. Germline V gene sequence: CDR1 SGHVS, CDR2 FQNEAQ. The CDR3 protein is CASSLFGPSGANTEAFF. DNA of the CDR3: TGTGCCAGCAGCTTATTCGGGCCAAGTGGGGCGAACACTGAAGCTTTCTTT. The full variable domain, completed using reference TRBV7-8 and TRBJ1-1, is GAGVSQSPRYKVAKRGQDVALRCDPISGHVSLFWYQQALGQGPEFLTYFQNEAQLDKSGLPSDRFFAERPEGSVSTLKIQRTQQEDSAVYLCASSLFGPSGANTEAFFGQGTRLTVV.

This clone was recorded only once. CDR3 in DNA: TGTGCCAGCAGCTTAAGAGGGGGCGGTTCGGGCGGGGAGCTGTTTTTT. Translated: CASSLRGGGSGGELFF. This chain links TRBV5-5 with TRBJ2-2; 7 bases are shared with TRBD1. This CDR3 is 16 amino acids long. Germline loops: CDR1 SGHKS, CDR2 YYEKEE (reference sequence). Trimming cost V 2 bases and J 7 bases; bases outside gene matches: 11. Combining the CDR3 with reference TRBV5-5 and TRBJ2-2 gives the whole variable domain DAGVTQSPTHLIKTRGQQVTLRCSPISGHKSVSWYQQVLGQGPQFIFQYYEKEERGRGNFPDRFSARQFPNYSSELNVNALLLGDSALYLCASSLRGGGSGGELFFGEGSRLTVL.

With regard to this clone: Other DNA sequences of this sample code for an identical CDR3. V and J are TRBV20-1 and TRBJ2-5; D might be TRBD1 (5 bases). Germline V gene sequence: CDR1 DFQATT, CDR2 SNEGSKA (reference sequence). The length of the CDR3 is 11 residues. V gave up 6 bases and J gave up 0 bases, with 5 bases separating them. The DNA of the CDR3 is TGCAGTGCCAGGGACCAAGAGACCCAGTACTTC. Its translation: CSARDQETQYF.

The chain carries TRBV18 and TRBJ2-1; 8 bases match TRBD2. V shed 0 bases and J 0 bases; nucleotides not matched to a gene: 4. This CDR3 is 17 amino acids long. Germline loops: CDR1 KGHSH, CDR2 LQKENI. CDR3 region: CASSPPAGGHSYNEQFF. CDR3 nucleotide sequence: TGTGCCAGCTCACCACCGGCGGGAGGCCACTCCTACAATGAGCAGTTCTTC.

This chain joins TRBV9 and TRBJ2-5; unclear D gene. The CDR3 is 15 residues long. With 0 bases removed from V and 4 bases from J, the gap between germline ends came to 13 bases. Per germline, CDR1 SGDLS and CDR2 YYNGEE. The CDR3 nucleotides read TGTGCCAGCAGCGTAGGCAGGCGCCTCCTAGAGACCCAGTACTTC. As protein: CASSVGRRLLETQYF.

The CDR3 sequence is CASSFWGGSRETQYF. The DNA for the CDR3 is TGTGCCAGCAGCTTCTGGGGCGGGAGCCGAGAGACCCAGTACTTC. The chain carries TRBV4-2 and TRBJ2-5, with 7 bases identical to TRBD2. This CDR3 contains 15 residues. With V trimmed by 5 bases and J by 4 bases, 10 bases remained unmatched. From germline, CDR1 is LGHNA and CDR2 YNFKEQ.

DNA for the CDR3: TGTGCCACTCGACAGGGTCTAGAAGGAAACACCATATATTTT. Its protein product is CATRQGLEGNTIYF. The rearrangement uses TRBV10-3 and TRBJ1-3; 7 bases align to TRBD1. Losses at the gene ends were 10 bases for V and 4 bases for J; bases not matched to a gene: 10. Germline CDR1 is ENHRY and CDR2 is SYGVKD. This CDR3 comprises 14 residues.

The chain employs TRBV4-1 and TRBJ2-1, with D maybe TRBD1 (6 bases). The V end was cut by 4 bases, the J end by 1 base, with 14 bases between. This CDR3 is 16 amino acids long. Germline V gene lookup returns CDR1 MGHRA and CDR2 YSYEKL. This CDR3 reads CASSLNLQGSYNEQFF. The CDR3 nucleotides are TGCGCCAGCAGCCTAAACCTGCAGGGGTCCTACAATGAGCAGTTCTTC.

This clone showed up just a few times. The chain couples TRBV7-2 to TRBJ2-5; 9 bases match TRBD2. Germline trimming cut 5 bases from V and 4 bases from J; bases unmatched to any gene: 8. CDR3 size: 15 residues. Germline V gene data show CDR1 as SGHTA and CDR2 as FQGNSA. CDR3 nucleotides: TGTGCCAGCAGCATAGAAGCGGGAGGTCCAGAGACCCAGTACTTC. Amino acid sequence: CASSIEAGGPETQYF. Full variable domain (missing parts from reference TRBV7-2 and TRBJ2-5): GAGVSQSPSNKVTEKGKDVELRCDPISGHTALYWYRQSLGQGLEFLIYFQGNSAPDKSGLPSDRFSAERTGGSVSTLTIQRTQQEDSAVYLCASSIEAGGPETQYFGPGTRLLVL.

Only a few counts were recorded for this clone. The chain has TRBV6-1 and TRBJ1-2; 7 nucleotides agree with TRBD1. Germline V gene lookup returns CDR1 MNHNS and CDR2 SASEGT. This CDR3 region has 18 residues. V gave up 1 base and J gave up 1 base; unmatched junction bases: 12. Written as DNA, the CDR3 is TGTGCCAGCAGTGAAGAGGCAAAGGGACAGCTCAATAACTATGGCTACACCTTC. Amino acids: CASSEEAKGQLNNYGYTF.

J is TRBJ2-1 and V is TRBV28; 9 positions match TRBD1. The CDR3 is 15 residues long. Germline V CDR1 and CDR2: MDHEN, SYDVKM. V lost 6 bases to trimming and J lost 7 bases; unmatched junction nucleotides: 10. The CDR3 reads CASRSPGQGVNEQFF. In DNA form, the CDR3 reads TGTGCCAGCAGATCCCCGGGACAGGGAGTTAATGAGCAGTTCTTC.

V is TRBV11-2 and J is TRBJ2-3; a weak D match, TRBD1 (5 bases). Trimming cost V 2 bases and J 5 bases, with 8 bases left between them. From germline, CDR1 is SGHAT and CDR2 FQNNGV. The CDR3 runs to 13 residues. The CDR3 here is CASSLMTVDTQYF. The CDR3 DNA reads TGTGCCAGCAGCTTAATGACAGTAGATACGCAGTATTTT. The variable domain in full, completed from reference TRBV11-2 and TRBJ2-3, reads EAGVAQSPRYKIIEKRQSVAFWCNPISGHATLYWYQQILGQGPKLLIQFQNNGVVDDSQLPKDRFSAERLKGVDSTLKIQPAKLEDSAVYLCASSLMTVDTQYFGPGTRLTVL.